This is a list of T cell receptor beta chains from one sample in a study of shared clonotypes between healthy human individuals. TCRdb's copy holds only in-frame clones and misses some; the assay was immunoSEQ multiplex PCR. Here the sample spans about 990,000 clones, around 78% being singletons. Sequencing used memory CD4+ T cells from PBMCs. These receptors all come from a man aged 18 to 29 in good health. Some clones in this sample may be carry-over from other donors' samples. Each CDR3 is given with its conserved first and last residue. A D gene is named only where the DNA matches it firmly. Expanded clones are given a class, and other clones once, few, many or no size at all.

>TRBD1|TRBV7-9|13|TRBJ2-5|-
CASSDRGQETQYF
TGTGCCAGCAGTGACAGGGGACAAGAGACCCAGTACTTC
>TRBD1|TRBV29-1|15|TRBJ1-2|-
CSVQNPGTGWDGYTF
TGCAGCGTACAGAATCCCGGGACAGGGTGGGACGGCTACACCTTC
>-|TRBV15|14|TRBJ1-2|-
CATGYGGTGNGYTF
TGTGCCACTGGGTATGGAGGGACGGGGAATGGCTACACCTTC
>-|TRBV5-5|15|TRBJ1-5|many
CALSYIPLLGQPQHF
TGTGCCCTATCATATATACCCCTTTTGGGTCAGCCCCAGCATTTT
>-|TRBV7-6|16|TRBJ2-7|-
CASSLKPGHPAYEQYF
TGTGCCAGCAGCCTGAAACCGGGACACCCTGCCTACGAGCAGTACTTC
>TRBD2|TRBV4-2|19|TRBJ2-2|-
CASSQANRTSGDNTGELFF
TGTGCCAGCAGCCAAGCCAACCGGACTAGCGGGGACAACACCGGGGAGCTGTTTTTT
>-|TRBV9|14|TRBJ1-1|-
CASSPPRGKTEAFF
TGTGCCAGCAGCCCCCCCCGGGGGAAGACTGAAGCTTTCTTT
>-|TRBV7-9|18|TRBJ1-1|once
CASSLAPGSRPVNTEAFF
TGTGCCAGCAGCTTAGCGCCCGGGAGCCGTCCCGTGAACACTGAAGCTTTCTTT
>-|TRBV9|14|TRBJ2-7|-
CASSSRTESYEQYF
TGTGCCAGCAGCTCACGGACGGAATCCTACGAGCAGTACTTC
>TRBD1|TRBV7-9|15|TRBJ2-5|-
CASSRGQTYQETQYF
TGTGCCAGCAGCAGGGGACAGACGTACCAAGAGACCCAGTACTTC
>TRBD1|TRBV30|14|TRBJ1-4|-
CAWSVWDRVEKLFF
TGTGCCTGGAGTGTGTGGGACAGAGTTGAAAAACTGTTTTTT
>TRBD2|TRBV29-1|14|TRBJ2-7|-
CSVAGTSGYYEQYF
TGCAGCGTGGCCGGGACTAGCGGGTACTACGAGCAGTACTTC
>-|TRBV29-1|13|TRBJ2-5|-
CSVARTELGTQYF
TGCAGCGTTGCCAGGACCGAGCTTGGGACCCAGTACTTC
>-|TRBV12-5|14|TRBJ1-1|-
CASGAGGGLTEAFF
TGTGCTAGTGGTGCCGGGGGGGGCCTCACTGAAGCTTTCTTT
>-|TRBV19|17|TRBJ1-1|few
CASSIPSGQSTRTEAFF
TGTGCCAGTAGTATACCCTCCGGACAGAGCACGAGGACTGAAGCTTTCTTT
>-|TRBV28|13|TRBJ2-2|-
CASTAVGPGELFF
TGTGCCAGCACAGCGGTGGGCCCCGGGGAGCTGTTTTTT
>-|TRBV5-1|15|TRBJ2-1|-
CASSFTITSSNEQFF
TGCGCCAGCAGCTTTACTATTACTAGCTCCAATGAGCAGTTCTTC
>-|TRBV28|14|TRBJ1-5|-
CASSSGGGRQPQHF
TGTGCCAGCAGTTCCGGCGGGGGGAGACAGCCCCAGCATTTT
>-|TRBV10-3|14|TRBJ1-4|-
CAIRDSPTNEKLFF
TGTGCCATCAGGGACAGCCCAACTAATGAAAAACTGTTTTTT
>-|TRBV7-2|14|TRBJ2-3|-
CASSPGPGKDTQYF
TGTGCCAGCAGCCCTGGGCCGGGGAAAGATACGCAGTATTTT
>TRBD2|TRBV7-9|15|TRBJ2-1|few
CASSLDSGSFHEQFF
TGTGCCAGCAGCTTAGACAGCGGGAGTTTCCATGAGCAGTTCTTC
>TRBD2|TRBV19|17|TRBJ2-5|-
CASSIARGTSGRETQYF
TGTGCCAGTAGTATAGCCAGAGGGACTAGCGGGAGAGAGACCCAGTACTTC
>TRBD2|TRBV4-3|15|TRBJ2-7|-
CASSPTSGRVGEQYF
TGCGCCAGCAGCCCTACGAGCGGGAGGGTGGGCGAGCAGTACTTC
>-|TRBV7-2|15|TRBJ2-1|-
CASSLGQGLSNEQFF
TGTGCCAGCAGCTTAGGACAGGGACTTTCCAATGAGCAGTTCTTC
>-|TRBV9|18|TRBJ2-1|-
CASSVRGVRTNAYNEQFF
TGTGCCAGCAGCGTAAGGGGCGTTCGGACTAACGCCTACAATGAGCAGTTCTTC
>-|TRBV7-2|12|TRBJ2-1|-
CASSPGVGEQFF
TGTGCCAGCAGCCCAGGGGTGGGTGAGCAGTTCTTC
>-|TRBV7-9|15|TRBJ2-1|-
CASSLGDSSYNEHFF
TGTGCCAGCAGCTTAGGGGACTCGTCCTACAATGAGCATTTCTTC
>TRBD2|TRBV6-6|16|TRBJ2-3|-
CASSSGRAGGTDTQYF
TGTGCCAGCAGTTCCGGCCGGGCGGGAGGGACAGATACGCAGTATTTT
>-|TRBV27|15|TRBJ2-2|-
CASSLTGRGAGELFF
TGTGCCAGCAGCCTTACAGGGAGAGGAGCCGGGGAGCTGTTTTTT
>TRBD2|TRBV27|18|TRBJ2-1|-
CASSKGLAGSDAYNEQFF
TGTGCCAGCAGTAAGGGACTAGCGGGAAGCGATGCCTACAATGAGCAGTTCTTC
>-|TRBV7-2|15|TRBJ2-1|-
CASSLTRESFNEQFF
TGTGCCAGCAGCTTAACTCGGGAGTCATTCAATGAGCAGTTCTTC
>-|TRBV5-1|14|TRBJ2-3|-
CASSLLSGTDTQYF
TGCGCCAGCAGCTTGCTGTCGGGCACAGATACGCAGTATTTT
>TRBD2|TRBV4-3|15|TRBJ2-7|-
CASSQGVAGLYEQYF
TGCGCCAGCAGCCAAGGGGTAGCGGGACTTTACGAGCAGTACTTC
>-|TRBV11-2|13|TRBJ1-2|-
CASSLGQTYGYTF
TGTGCCAGCAGCTTAGGCCAGACCTATGGCTACACCTTC
>-|TRBV14|16|TRBJ2-3|-
CASSLLRGAGTDTQYF
TGTGCCAGCAGCCTCCTGAGGGGGGCGGGCACAGATACGCAGTATTTT